This T cell receptor (beta chain) was captured by sequencing in a study of blood T cell repertoires in COVID-19. Study context: COVID-19 samples collected from the United States, Italy and Spain covered acute and convalescent phases.

Profiled with immunoSEQ multiplex PCR; TCRdb holds only in-frame clones, not every one. The sample lists 150,000 to 200,000 clones; roughly 80% were seen once. The CDR3 is made up of 12 amino acids. The germline gives CDR1 MNHEY, CDR2 SMNVEV (reference sequence). V lost 3 bases, J lost 8 bases, and 10 bases lay in between. The source is a woman between 65 and 79 years old with acute or convalescent COVID-19. The J gene is TRBJ1-2, the V gene TRBV27; D gene ambiguous. The material sequenced was peripheral blood. CDR3 DNA: TGTGCCAGCAGTTTCTGGGAGGGCGGCTACACCTTC. Translation: CASSFWEGGYTF.